Listed here are 25 T cell receptor beta chains from one sample, sequenced in a study of identical twins. TCRdb used MiXCR to reprocess the 5' RACE reads, holding one entry per CDR3 protein. The data contain over 600,000 distinct CDR3 sequences, 21% of them seen just once; the ten biggest clones take up roughly 4.3%. These data were also reused for a study on T cells expressing NK-cell markers.

Sequencing was carried out using PBMCs. The receptors come from a woman in her late teens or twenties in good health.

The chain couples TRBV5-1 to TRBJ2-1; maybe TRBD1 (5 bases). Germline V CDR1 and CDR2: SGHRS, YFSETQ. The CDR3 totals 15 residues. With 4 bases removed from V and 0 bases from J, the gap between germline ends came to 11 bases. CDR3 DNA sequence: TGCGCCAGCAGCCTTACAGGAGACTCCTACAATGAGCAGTTCTTC. Encoded protein: CASSLTGDSYNEQFF.

The chain joins TRBV9 to TRBJ2-7; 9 bases are a match to TRBD1. The CDR3 has 19 amino acids. V lost 7 bases, J lost 0 bases, and 20 bases stayed unmatched. The germline V gene encodes CDR1 SGDLS and CDR2 YYNGEE. Here the CDR3 reads CASPRDFGVRTGVSYEQYF. CDR3 nucleotides: TGTGCCAGCCCAAGGGATTTTGGAGTGCGGACAGGGGTCTCCTACGAGCAGTACTTC.

This clonotype has ten or more counts. The chain combines TRBV10-2 with TRBJ2-7, with TRBD1 identical over 9 bases. The ends lost 10 bases at V and 4 bases at J; junction bases unmatched: 8. Looked up from germline, CDR1 is WSHSY and CDR2 is SAAADI. The CDR3 is 13 residues long. CDR3 sequence reads: CAITPGQGYEQYF. The CDR3 DNA sequence: TGCGCCATCACACCGGGACAGGGTTACGAGCAGTACTTC.

This clonotype was detected ten times or more. V and J are TRBV10-2 and TRBJ1-2, with a possible D match to TRBD1 (5 bases). Trimming cost V 7 bases and J 7 bases, with 13 bases left between them. The CDR3 totals 12 residues. Germline CDR1 reads WSHSY; CDR2 reads SAAADI. CDR3 DNA: TGCGCCAGCAATCGGGGCTTAGGTGGCTACACCTTC. Translating gives CASNRGLGGYTF.

Only a few counts were recorded for this clonotype. The DNA of the CDR3 is TGTGCCAGCAGTTACTCAGGGACGTGGAATACTGAAGCTTTCTTT. Protein sequence: CASSYSGTWNTEAFF. The chain carries TRBV6-5 and TRBJ1-1; tentative D call: TRBD1 (5 bases). The germline CDR1 and CDR2 sequences are MNHEY and SVGAGI. This CDR3 comprises 15 residues. V shed 0 bases and J shed 5 bases, with 13 bases lying between them.

This clonotype was observed a handful of times. The genes are TRBV6-5 and TRBJ2-4, with TRBD2 identical over 11 bases. Germline CDR1 and CDR2: MNHEY and SVGAGI. The trim removed 0 bases at V and 0 bases at J, leaving 1 base unmatched. The CDR3 is 17 amino acids. CDR3 nucleotides: TGTGCCAGCAGTTACTCAGGACTAGCGGGAGCCAAAAACATTCAGTACTTC. It encodes CASSYSGLAGAKNIQYF.

This clonotype was counted ten times or more. V is TRBV12-3 or TRBV12-4 and J is TRBJ1-1; D call uncertain. This CDR3 region has 12 residues. Trimming stripped 2 bases from V and 4 bases from J, with 5 bases between. CDR3 bases: TGTGCCAGCAGTTTACGGTTCACTGAAGCTTTCTTT. Residues: CASSLRFTEAFF.

This clonotype has ten or more counts. This chain uses TRBV20-1 with TRBJ2-5; D might be TRBD1 or TRBD2, each matching 6 bases. V lost 5 bases and J 4 bases, leaving 11 bases between the germline ends. CDR3 length: 12 residues. Germline V lookup: CDR1 DFQATT, CDR2 SNEGSKA (reference sequence). The CDR3, as DNA: TGCAGTGCTCCACAGGGAGGAGAGACCCAGTACTTC. This gives the protein CSAPQGGETQYF.

The genes are TRBV20-1 and TRBJ1-6, with unresolved D. The CDR3 has 14 amino acids. Between the trimmed V and J ends, which lost 3 bases and 0 bases, there was a span of 6 bases. The germline CDR1 and CDR2 sequences are DFQATT and SNEGSKA (reference sequence). The chain's CDR3 is CSASRSSYNSPLHF. Here the CDR3 DNA reads TGCAGTGCTAGCAGGAGCTCCTATAATTCACCCCTCCACTTT.

V is TRBV6-5 and J is TRBJ2-7; D perhaps matches TRBD1 (6 bases). This CDR3 spans 14 amino acids. The germline CDR1 and CDR2 sequences are MNHEY and SVGAGI. The V gene lost 0 bases and the J gene lost 3 bases, with 9 bases spanning the gap. The CDR3 here is CASSYSDRLYEQYF. CDR3 coding DNA: TGTGCCAGCAGTTACTCGGACAGACTCTACGAGCAGTACTTC.

The chain employs TRBV15 and TRBJ2-1; a weak D match, TRBD1 (6 bases). Between the trimmed V and J ends, which lost 5 bases and 8 bases, there was a span of 16 bases. The CDR3 totals 14 residues. Germline CDR1 LNHNV, CDR2 YYDKDF (reference sequence). The CDR3 spells CATSVYRTGHEQFF. The CDR3 region has the DNA TGTGCCACCAGCGTTTACCGAACAGGGCATGAGCAGTTCTTC.

This clonotype was counted at least ten times. The chain carries TRBV20-1 and TRBJ1-2; D is uncertain. Germline CDR1 and CDR2: DFQATT and SNEGSKA (reference sequence). Between the trimmed V and J ends, which lost 4 bases and 8 bases, there was a span of 20 bases. The CDR3 totals 14 residues. CDR3 nucleotide sequence: TGCAGTGCTACCTCGGGATCCTTCGTTTACGGCTACACCTTC. This gives the protein CSATSGSFVYGYTF.

This rearrangement joins TRBV4-2 to TRBJ2-1; possibly TRBD2 for D (6 bases). V lost 1 base to trimming and J lost 2 bases, with 12 bases between them. Germline V gene lookup returns CDR1 LGHNA and CDR2 YNFKEQ. The CDR3 runs 16 residues. CDR3 bases: TGTGCCAGCAGCCAAGCCACTAGCCTGACCTACAATGAGCAGTTCTTC. This encodes CASSQATSLTYNEQFF.

This clonotype has a handful of counts. The J gene is TRBJ1-1, the V gene TRBV6-1, with TRBD1 identical over 7 bases. Germline V gene sequence: CDR1 MNHNS, CDR2 SASEGT. J lost 4 bases, V lost 7 bases, and 9 bases had no gene match. The CDR3 runs 14 residues. CDR3 residues: CASTTGDWGTEAFF. Here the CDR3 DNA reads TGTGCCAGCACCACAGGGGATTGGGGCACTGAAGCTTTCTTT.

This clonotype appeared many times. This sequence joins TRBV29-1 and TRBJ1-5, with D uncertain. Germline V gene lookup returns CDR1 SQVTM and CDR2 ANQGSEA. CDR3 length: 16 amino acids. V lost 0 bases to trimming and J lost 4 bases, with 16 bases between them. This CDR3 is CSVEDHAGSGNQPQHF. The CDR3 bases are TGCAGCGTTGAAGATCACGCGGGGTCCGGGAATCAGCCCCAGCATTTT.

This clonotype occurred a few times. The chain recombines TRBV12-5 with TRBJ2-1, with 12 bases aligning to TRBD2. Germline V gene sequence: CDR1 LGHNT, CDR2 FRNRAP. There are 15 residues in the CDR3. The V and J ends lost 5 bases and 9 bases, in that order; junction bases with no gene match: 8. The DNA of the CDR3 is TGTGCTAGTGGTCACCGACTAGCGGGAGATTGTGAGCAGTTCTTC. It codes for CASGHRLAGDCEQFF. Full variable domain (missing parts from reference TRBV12-5 and TRBJ2-1): DARVTQTPRHKVTEMGQEVTMRCQPILGHNTVFWYRQTMMQGLELLAYFRNRAPLDDSGMPKDRFSAEMPDATLATLKIQPSEPRDSAVYFCASGHRLAGDCEQFFGPGTRLTVL.

The V and J genes are TRBV7-3 and TRBJ2-7; D is possibly TRBD1 (6 bases). CDR1 and CDR2 from the germline V gene are SGHTA and FQGTGA. The length of the CDR3 is 12 residues. V lost 5 bases to trimming and J lost 7 bases, with 12 bases between them. CDR3 sequence reads: CASSLHRVEQYF. Written as DNA, the CDR3 is TGTGCCAGCAGCCTCCACAGGGTAGAGCAGTACTTC. The entire variable domain, with the rest obtained from reference TRBV7-3 and TRBJ2-7, is as follows: GAGVSQTPSNKVTEKGKYVELRCDPISGHTALYWYRQSLGQGPEFLIYFQGTGAADDSGLPNDRFFAVRPEGSVSTLKIQRTERGDSAVYLCASSLHRVEQYFGPGTRLTVT.

This clonotype came up a few times. This chain links TRBV6-1 with TRBJ1-2, with D possibly TRBD1 on 5 matching bases. The germline V gene encodes CDR1 MNHNS and CDR2 SASEGT. Trimming removed 8 bases at V and 5 bases at J, with 15 bases between. The CDR3 has 13 amino acids. For the CDR3, the DNA is TGTGCCAGCGTAAGGGGCGGCTGGTATGGCTACACCTTC. Translated, it gives CASVRGGWYGYTF.

CDR3 protein: CASSPNRGVFNYGYTF. The CDR3 coding sequence is TGTGCCAGCTCACCTAACAGGGGAGTTTTTAACTATGGCTACACCTTC. The chain uses TRBV18 and TRBJ1-2; 7 nucleotides agree with TRBD1. Germline CDR1 reads KGHSH; CDR2 reads LQKENI. The CDR3 extends over 16 amino acids. The trim removed 3 bases at V and 1 base at J, leaving 8 bases unmatched.

In this sample, this clonotype turned up a few times. The V and J genes are TRBV12-3 or TRBV12-4 and TRBJ1-2; D perhaps matches TRBD1 (6 bases). V was trimmed by 4 bases and J by 6 bases, leaving 18 bases between them. This CDR3 region has 15 residues. The CDR3 spells CASSSRRTGHDGYTF. The CDR3 DNA reads TGTGCCAGCAGTTCCCGTCGAACAGGGCACGATGGCTACACCTTC.

The genes are TRBV29-1 and TRBJ1-1; D is ambiguous. The CDR3 length is 8 residues. V gave up 6 bases and J gave up 7 bases, with 3 bases separating them. Germline V gives CDR1 SQVTM, CDR2 ANQGSEA. The CDR3 sequence: CSVSEAFF. The CDR3 nucleotides are TGCAGCGTGAGTGAAGCTTTCTTT.

This clonotype has ten or more counts. The rearrangement uses TRBV5-1 and TRBJ2-7; D is ambiguous. Germline V gene data show CDR1 as SGHRS and CDR2 as YFSETQ. The length of the CDR3 is 10 residues. The V and J ends lost 2 bases and 3 bases respectively, with 0 bases between them. The CDR3 region has the DNA TGCGCCAGCAGCTTCTACGAGCAGTACTTC. Its translation is CASSFYEQYF.

The count of this clonotype is one. The chain couples TRBV12-3 or TRBV12-4 to TRBJ2-1, with 9 bases that match TRBD2. V trimming: 11 bases; J trimming: 0 bases; junction bases outside the gene matches: 14. The CDR3 sequence is 17 residues long. DNA for the CDR3: TGTGCCTTCAGTTTTGGGCGGGGGGGTCTCTCCTACAATGAGCAGTTCTTC. Translation gives CAFSFGRGGLSYNEQFF.

The CDR3 bases are TGTGCCAGCAGCTTGGTAACTCCAGCGGGAGGCGAGCAGTACTTC. Protein sequence: CASSLVTPAGGEQYF. The chain links TRBV5-6 to TRBJ2-7; 9 bases fit TRBD2. The CDR3 has 15 residues. Germline V gene data show CDR1 as SGHDT and CDR2 as YYEEEE. Trimming removed 0 bases from V and 6 bases from J; junction bases left unmatched: 7. Using reference TRBV5-6 and TRBJ2-7 for the parts outside the CDR3, the full variable domain is DAGVTQSPTHLIKTRGQQVTLRCSPKSGHDTVSWYQQALGQGPQFIFQYYEEEERQRGNFPDRFSGHQFPNYSSELNVNALLLGDSALYLCASSLVTPAGGEQYFGPGTRLTVT.

The V gene is TRBV25-1, the J gene TRBJ2-7; D is unresolved. V shed 3 bases and J shed 6 bases, with 15 bases lying between them. This CDR3 is built from 14 residues. Germline lookup yields CDR1 MGHDK and CDR2 SYGVNS. The CDR3 DNA follows: TGTGCCAGCAGTGAGGCGTCCGCCTCCCCCGAGCAGTACTTC. Its protein is CASSEASASPEQYF.